The sequence of this T cell receptor beta chain was determined in a study of CDR3 diversity in severe acne. TCRdb re-analysed the PCR reads in MiXCR, keeping a single row per CDR3 protein. The table lists about 97,000 distinct CDR3 sequences, roughly half of them singletons, with 9.5% to 15% in the top ten. The sample holds a few counts of this clonotype. This clonotype was sampled from a male donor with acne. The material sequenced was blood.

CDR3 sequence (DNA): TGTGCCAGCAGCGGACGACTTAAGGACAATCAGCCCCAGCATTTT. Translating it yields CASSGRLKDNQPQHF. The genes are TRBV7-8 and TRBJ1-5; no clear D. CDR3 length: 15 residues. V lost 5 bases, J lost 3 bases, and 14 bases lay in between. Per the germline V gene, CDR1 is SGHVS and CDR2 is FQNEAQ.